Following are 17 T cell receptor beta chains from one sample sequenced in a study of CD8 T cells in ankylosing spondylitis. General study results and limits: Typical of ankylosing spondylitis blood, it appeared, was a TCR beta motif of eight highly homologous variants.

No antigen has been identified for these receptors. A single record per CDR3 protein comes from TCRdb applying MiXCR to the 5' RACE reads. The sample lists a few hundred thousand distinct CDR3 sequences, 10% to 15% seen once, with around 6.8% in the top ten. Sequenced input: blood, either unsorted or a sorted T cell fraction (not recorded which). Source of these receptors: a male donor with ankylosing spondylitis.

This clonotype was detected a few times. The rearrangement joins TRBV11-2 to TRBJ2-5; D remains unclear. Per the germline V gene, CDR1 is SGHAT and CDR2 is FQNNGV. CDR3 size: 12 residues. V was pared by 2 bases and J by 5 bases, with 6 bases between. The CDR3 DNA sequence: TGTGCCAGCAGCTTAATCCGCGAGACCCAGTACTTC. Translation gives CASSLIRETQYF.

J is TRBJ2-1 and V is TRBV20-1, with D possibly TRBD2 on 6 matching bases. Between the trimmed V and J ends, which lost 6 bases and 3 bases, there was a span of 9 bases. Germline V gene sequence: CDR1 DFQATT, CDR2 SNEGSKA (reference sequence). This CDR3 comprises 12 residues. The CDR3 loop is CSASSGYNEQFF. The CDR3 DNA reads as TGCAGTGCCAGTAGCGGCTACAATGAGCAGTTCTTC.

A few counts support this clonotype. The rearrangement joins TRBV25-1 to TRBJ2-5, with a weak D call TRBD1 (6 bases). Per the germline V gene, CDR1 is MGHDK and CDR2 is SYGVNS. This CDR3 spans 15 amino acids. V was shortened by 8 bases and J by 1 base, with 17 bases between the two germline ends. The DNA of the CDR3 is TGTGCCAGCGGACCCAGGGGTCCGTTCCAAGAGACCCAGTACTTC. Translated: CASGPRGPFQETQYF.

This clonotype was counted between two and nine times. The gene calls are TRBV9 and TRBJ2-1, with 14 bases matching TRBD2. The CDR3 sequence is 19 residues long. With 2 bases clipped from V and 4 bases from J, the junction kept 11 bases outside the gene matches. CDR1 and CDR2 from the germline V gene are SGDLS and YYNGEE. CDR3 sequence: CASSVGLAGGRPKYNEQFF. CDR3 coding DNA: TGTGCCAGCAGCGTCGGACTAGCGGGAGGAAGACCCAAGTACAATGAGCAGTTCTTC.

V usage is TRBV6-2 or TRBV6-3 and J usage is TRBJ2-1; TRBD2 agrees at 8 bases. V was clipped by 5 bases and J by 4 bases; unmatched bases: 7. Germline values: CDR1 MNHEY, CDR2 SVGEGT. This CDR3 is 15 amino acids long. CDR3 nucleotides: TGTGCCAGCAGTCCTAGCGGGCCGGTATACAATGAGCAGTTCTTC. Its protein product is CASSPSGPVYNEQFF.

The rearrangement uses TRBV10-1 and TRBJ1-5; D is unclear. The germline gives CDR1 WNHNN, CDR2 SYGVQD (reference sequence). Trimming pared 0 bases from V and 7 bases from J, leaving 7 bases between. There are 13 residues in the CDR3. The CDR3 DNA is TGCGCCAGCAGTGAGTCGGTAGGACAGCCCCAGCATTTT. Its translation is CASSESVGQPQHF.

The chain couples TRBV6-2 or TRBV6-3 to TRBJ2-1; D unresolved. This CDR3 is built from 11 residues. Trimming pared 7 bases from V and 15 bases from J, leaving 16 bases between. Germline CDR1 is MNHEY and CDR2 is SVGEGT. The DNA for the CDR3 is TGTGCCAGCACCTTCGGCTTGGGCCGGTTCTTC. Protein: CASTFGLGRFF.

This clonotype was seen many times. J is TRBJ2-3 and V is TRBV4-2, with 11 bases fitting TRBD2. In germline, CDR1 is LGHNA, CDR2 YNFKEQ. CDR3 length: 16 amino acids. V shed 1 base, J shed 0 bases, and the junction held 0 bases outside the gene matches. CDR3 in DNA: TGTGCCAGCAGCCAAGGGACTAGCGGGAGCACAGATACGCAGTATTTT. Translation: CASSQGTSGSTDTQYF.

This clonotype was seen at least ten times. The rearrangement uses TRBV7-9 and TRBJ1-1, with a tentative D call TRBD1 (6 bases). In germline, CDR1 is SEHNR, CDR2 FQNEAQ (reference sequence). The V end lost 1 base, the J end lost 4 bases, and 16 bases lay between the germline ends. This CDR3 has 16 residues. This chain's CDR3 is CASSLGSTGRGTEAFF. DNA for the CDR3: TGTGCCAGCAGCTTAGGTAGTACAGGGCGAGGCACTGAAGCTTTCTTT.

This chain joins TRBV7-6 and TRBJ1-6; no definite D call. Between the trimmed V and J ends, which lost 5 bases and 8 bases, there was a span of 16 bases. CDR3 length: 15 amino acids. The germline V gene encodes CDR1 SGHVS and CDR2 FNYEAQ. CDR3 DNA: TGTGCCAGCAGCCCCCGGACCGACGCGGATTCACCCCTCCACTTT. Its protein product is CASSPRTDADSPLHF.

This clonotype was observed a handful of times. V and J are TRBV11-2 and TRBJ1-1; D unclear. Between the trimmed V and J ends, which lost 5 bases and 8 bases, there was a span of 21 bases. The CDR3 is 15 residues long. Germline V CDR1 and CDR2: SGHAT, FQNNGV. The CDR3 coding sequence is TGTGCCAGCAGCCGCCTCGAACGCGGGATCGGGGAAGCTTTCTTT. Residues: CASSRLERGIGEAFF.

This chain connects TRBV7-6 to TRBJ2-2; D uncertain. There are 14 residues in the CDR3. V was shortened by 0 bases and J by 4 bases, with 6 bases between the two germline ends. Germline V CDR1 and CDR2: SGHVS, FNYEAQ. CDR3 in amino acids: CASSLASITGELFF. The CDR3 DNA is TGTGCCAGCAGCTTAGCGTCCATCACCGGGGAGCTGTTTTTT.

V and J are TRBV24-1 and TRBJ1-5; maybe TRBD1 (6 bases). CDR3 length: 16 residues. Trimming stripped 4 bases from V and 2 bases from J, with 14 bases between. CDR1 and CDR2 from the germline V gene are KGHDR and SFDVKD. CDR3 sequence reads: CATSEPGDLGNQPQHF. The CDR3 bases are TGTGCCACCAGTGAGCCAGGGGACTTAGGCAATCAGCCCCAGCATTTT.

The rearrangement joins TRBV10-3 to TRBJ2-1, with a tentative D call TRBD2 (6 bases). The CDR3 consists of 14 residues. CDR1 is ENHRY and CDR2 is SYGVKD in the germline V gene. V dropped 2 bases and J dropped 8 bases, with 13 bases sitting between them. The CDR3, as DNA: TGTGCCATCAGTGAGGCCGGGGGACGCGATGAGCAGTTCTTC. Its translation is CAISEAGGRDEQFF.

This sequence joins TRBV29-1 and TRBJ2-3; 8 nucleotides agree with TRBD2. The germline V gene has CDR1 SQVTM and CDR2 ANQGSEA. CDR3 length: 13 residues. V lost 6 bases and J lost 1; bases outside the gene matches: 3. CDR3 in DNA: TGCAGCGTCGTCGGGAGGGGCACAGATACGCAGTATTTT. Encoded protein: CSVVGRGTDTQYF.

This clonotype was recorded a few times. The chain is built from TRBV28 and TRBJ2-1; perhaps TRBD1 as D (7 bases). Trimming took off 3 bases at V and 8 bases at J, with 17 bases between the two ends. The CDR3 runs to 15 residues. The V gene's germline CDR1 is MDHEN and CDR2 SYDVKM. The DNA for the CDR3 is TGTGCCAGCAGTTTCGGGGGACAGCTTGGCCATGAGCAGTTCTTC. Its protein product is CASSFGGQLGHEQFF.

This chain uses TRBV20-1 with TRBJ2-7; 7 nucleotides line up with TRBD1. Germline V lookup: CDR1 DFQATT, CDR2 SNEGSKA (reference sequence). V lost 1 base, J lost 1 base, and 7 bases stayed unmatched. CDR3 length: 15 residues. Here the CDR3 reads CSARVGGSNSYEQYF. The CDR3 coding sequence is TGCAGTGCTAGAGTAGGGGGCTCAAATTCCTACGAGCAGTACTTC.